The 5 T cell receptor beta chains below were found in one sample sequenced in a study of T cell responses to AZD1222 COVID-19 vaccine. Measured with immunoSEQ multiplex PCR; TCRdb has only the in-frame clones, and not every one. The sample lists 150,000 to 200,000 clones, approximately 91% occurring once. The material sequenced was peripheral blood, taken on day 0 of AZD1222 vaccination. The receptors were gathered from an adult in good health.

In this sample, this clone turned up once. This chain joins TRBV27 and TRBJ1-1, with D uncertain. Germline lookup yields CDR1 MNHEY and CDR2 SMNVEV (reference sequence). The CDR3 contains 14 residues. The V and J ends lost 1 base and 7 bases respectively, with 13 bases between them. The CDR3: CASSLFPASVEAFF. In DNA, the CDR3 is TGTGCCAGCAGTTTATTTCCAGCCTCCGTTGAAGCTTTCTTT.

This clone appeared once. The CDR3 DNA is TGTGCCTGGAGTCCCCCAGGGTTGGGTTCACCCCTCCACTTT. It is translated as CAWSPPGLGSPLHF. This sequence joins TRBV30 and TRBJ1-6; possible D gene TRBD1, 5 bases. Trimming shortened V by 2 bases and J by 9 bases, and 14 bases separated the two germline ends. The CDR3 is made up of 14 amino acids. CDR1 GTSNPN and CDR2 SVGIG come from the germline V gene (reference sequence). Supplemented by reference TRBV30 and TRBJ1-6, the full variable domain reads SQTIHQWPATLVQPVGSPLSLECTVEGTSNPNLYWYRQAAGRGLQLLFYSVGIGQISSEVPQNLSASRPQDRQFILSSKKLLLSDSGFYLCAWSPPGLGSPLHFGNGTRLTVT.

V is TRBV28 and J is TRBJ1-1, with D possibly matching TRBD1 (5 bases). Germline V gene lookup returns CDR1 MDHEN and CDR2 SYDVKM. The V end lost 7 bases, the J end lost 2 bases, and 14 bases lay between the germline ends. The CDR3 extends over 14 amino acids. CDR3 coding DNA: TGTGCCAGCACCTTGGGGCCTGTCAACACTGAAGCTTTCTTT. Protein: CASTLGPVNTEAFF.

V is TRBV7-3 and J is TRBJ2-1; no definite D call. The CDR3 is made up of 12 amino acids. V shed 1 base and J shed 7 bases, with 5 bases lying between them. CDR1 is SGHTA, CDR2 FQGTGA, per germline. CDR3 coding DNA: TGTGCCAGCAGCTTAAGACCGAATGAGCAGTTCTTC. Translated: CASSLRPNEQFF.

This rearrangement joins TRBV5-1 to TRBJ2-3; weak D call: TRBD1 (6 bases). This CDR3 has 15 amino acids. Germline V gene lookup returns CDR1 SGHRS and CDR2 YFSETQ. The germline V and J ends were trimmed by 4 bases and 1 base, with 13 bases remaining between them. The chain's CDR3 is CASSPGVGGTDTQYF. The CDR3 bases are TGCGCCAGCAGCCCAGGGGTGGGTGGCACAGATACGCAGTATTTT.